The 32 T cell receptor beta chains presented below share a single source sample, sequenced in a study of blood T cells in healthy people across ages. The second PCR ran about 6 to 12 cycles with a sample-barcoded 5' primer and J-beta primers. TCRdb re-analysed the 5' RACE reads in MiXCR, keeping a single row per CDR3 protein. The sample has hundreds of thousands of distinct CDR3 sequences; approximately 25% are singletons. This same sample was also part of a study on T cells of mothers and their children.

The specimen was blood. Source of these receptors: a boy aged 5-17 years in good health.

CDR3 in DNA: TGTGCCAGCAGTCGACTAGCGGGGAGCTCCTACGAGCAGTACTTC. The encoded protein is CASSRLAGSSYEQYF. The chain uses TRBV6-5 and TRBJ2-7; 11 nucleotides match TRBD2. From germline, CDR1 is MNHEY and CDR2 SVGAGI. The CDR3 runs to 15 residues. V was clipped by 5 bases and J by 0 bases; unmatched bases: 3.

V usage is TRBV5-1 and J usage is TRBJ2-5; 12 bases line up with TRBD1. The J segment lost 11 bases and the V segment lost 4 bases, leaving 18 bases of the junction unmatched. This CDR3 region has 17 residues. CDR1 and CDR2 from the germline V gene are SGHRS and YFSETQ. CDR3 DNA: TGCGCCAGCAGCCTGCATAAACCGGGACAGGGGGCTCGGGAGCAGTACTTC. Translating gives CASSLHKPGQGAREQYF.

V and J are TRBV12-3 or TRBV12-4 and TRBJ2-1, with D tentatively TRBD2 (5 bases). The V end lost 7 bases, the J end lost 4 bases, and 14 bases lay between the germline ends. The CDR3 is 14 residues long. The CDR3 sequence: CASIGGSKYNEQFF. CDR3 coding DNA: TGTGCCAGCATTGGCGGGTCGAAATACAATGAGCAGTTCTTC.

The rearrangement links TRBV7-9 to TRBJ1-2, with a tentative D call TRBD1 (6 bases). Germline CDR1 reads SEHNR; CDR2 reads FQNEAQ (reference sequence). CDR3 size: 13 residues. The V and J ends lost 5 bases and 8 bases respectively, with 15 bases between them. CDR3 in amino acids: CASSMDGGGGYTF. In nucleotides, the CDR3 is TGTGCCAGCAGCATGGACGGGGGGGGCGGCTACACCTTC.

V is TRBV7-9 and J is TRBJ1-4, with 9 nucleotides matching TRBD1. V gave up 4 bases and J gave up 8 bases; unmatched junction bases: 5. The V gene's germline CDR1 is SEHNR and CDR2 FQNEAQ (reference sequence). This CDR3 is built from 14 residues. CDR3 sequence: CASSSGQGREKLFF. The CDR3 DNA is TGTGCCAGCAGCTCGGGACAGGGAAGAGAAAAACTGTTTTTT.

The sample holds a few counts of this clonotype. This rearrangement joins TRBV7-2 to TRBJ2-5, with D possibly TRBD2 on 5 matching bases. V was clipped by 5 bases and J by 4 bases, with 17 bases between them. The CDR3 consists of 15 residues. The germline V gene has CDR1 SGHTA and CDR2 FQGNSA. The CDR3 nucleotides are TGTGCCAGCAGCGAGGGCTCTCAATTGGGAGAGACCCAGTACTTC. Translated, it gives CASSEGSQLGETQYF. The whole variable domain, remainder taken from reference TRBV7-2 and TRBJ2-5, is GAGVSQSPSNKVTEKGKDVELRCDPISGHTALYWYRQSLGQGLEFLIYFQGNSAPDKSGLPSDRFSAERTGGSVSTLTIQRTQQEDSAVYLCASSEGSQLGETQYFGPGTRLLVL.

CDR3 in DNA: TGTGCCAGCAGCTACGCAGGGGGGACCCAGTACTTC. Its translation is CASSYAGGTQYF. The genes are TRBV7-6 and TRBJ2-5; 7 nucleotides align to TRBD1. There are 12 residues in the CDR3. V was pared by 4 bases and J by 7 bases, with 3 bases of the junction left unmatched. In germline, CDR1 is SGHVS, CDR2 FNYEAQ.

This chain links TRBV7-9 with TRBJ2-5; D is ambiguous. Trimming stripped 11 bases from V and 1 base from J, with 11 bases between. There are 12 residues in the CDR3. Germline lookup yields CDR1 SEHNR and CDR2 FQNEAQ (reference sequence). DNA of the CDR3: TGTGCCGGAAGGGCCGTCCAAGAGACCCAGTACTTC. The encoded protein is CAGRAVQETQYF.

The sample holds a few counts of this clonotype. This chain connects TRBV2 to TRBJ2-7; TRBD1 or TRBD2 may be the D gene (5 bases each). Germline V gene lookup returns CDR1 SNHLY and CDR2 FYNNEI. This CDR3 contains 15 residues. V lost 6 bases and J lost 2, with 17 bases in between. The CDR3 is CASRSFGGTTYEQYF. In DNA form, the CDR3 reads TGTGCCAGCAGGTCCTTTGGGGGTACAACCTACGAGCAGTACTTC.

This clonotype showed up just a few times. The CDR3 bases are TGTGCCAGCAGCAAACTAGCGGGTTTTTACAATGAGCAGTTCTTC. Its translation: CASSKLAGFYNEQFF. V usage is TRBV28 and J usage is TRBJ2-1; 9 bases are shared with TRBD2. The CDR3 totals 15 residues. CDR1 is MDHEN, CDR2 SYDVKM, per germline. V was pared by 6 bases and J by 4 bases, with 7 bases of the junction left unmatched.

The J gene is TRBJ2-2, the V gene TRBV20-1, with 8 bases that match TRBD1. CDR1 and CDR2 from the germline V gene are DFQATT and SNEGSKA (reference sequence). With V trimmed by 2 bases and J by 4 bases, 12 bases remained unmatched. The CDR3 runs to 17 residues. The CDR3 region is CSARRAPGQGVTGELFF. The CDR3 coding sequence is TGCAGTGCTAGAAGGGCCCCCGGACAGGGTGTCACCGGGGAGCTGTTTTTT.

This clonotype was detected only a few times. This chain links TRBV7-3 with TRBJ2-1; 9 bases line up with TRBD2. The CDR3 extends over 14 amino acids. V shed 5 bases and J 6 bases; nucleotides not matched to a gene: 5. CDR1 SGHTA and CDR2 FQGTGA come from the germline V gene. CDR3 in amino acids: CASSSSGSFNEQFF. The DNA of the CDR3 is TGTGCCAGCAGCAGTAGCGGGAGTTTCAATGAGCAGTTCTTC.

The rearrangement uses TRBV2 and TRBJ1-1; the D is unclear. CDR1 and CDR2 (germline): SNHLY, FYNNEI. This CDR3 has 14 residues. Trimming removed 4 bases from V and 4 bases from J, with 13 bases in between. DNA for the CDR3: TGTGCCAGCAGTGCGGGCCAAGCGAGCACTGAAGCTTTCTTT. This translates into CASSAGQASTEAFF.

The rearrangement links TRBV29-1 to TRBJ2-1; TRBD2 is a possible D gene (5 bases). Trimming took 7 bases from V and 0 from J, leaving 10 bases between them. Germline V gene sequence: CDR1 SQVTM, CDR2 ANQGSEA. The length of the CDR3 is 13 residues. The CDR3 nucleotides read TGCAGCGCCACCGACTACTCCTACAATGAGCAGTTCTTC. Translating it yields CSATDYSYNEQFF.

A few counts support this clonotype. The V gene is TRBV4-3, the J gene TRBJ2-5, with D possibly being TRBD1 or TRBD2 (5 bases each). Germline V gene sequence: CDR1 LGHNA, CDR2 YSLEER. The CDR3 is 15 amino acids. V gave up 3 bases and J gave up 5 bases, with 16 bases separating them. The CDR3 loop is CASSHAGAPMETQYF. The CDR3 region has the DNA TGCGCCAGCAGCCATGCCGGGGCACCGATGGAGACCCAGTACTTC.

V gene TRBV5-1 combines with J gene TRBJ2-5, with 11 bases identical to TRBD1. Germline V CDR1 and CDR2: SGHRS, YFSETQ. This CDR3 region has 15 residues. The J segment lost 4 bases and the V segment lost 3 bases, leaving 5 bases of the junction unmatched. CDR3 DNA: TGCGCCAGCAGCTGGGGGACAGGGGGTCCAGAGACCCAGTACTTC. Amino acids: CASSWGTGGPETQYF.

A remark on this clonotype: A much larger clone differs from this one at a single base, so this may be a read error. The CDR3 spells CASSPWGGSYEQYF. CDR3 DNA sequence: TGTGCCAGCAGCCCCTGGGGGGGCTCCTACGAGCAGTACTTC. V is TRBV28 and J is TRBJ2-1, with 7 bases matching TRBD2. The DNA end lines up better with TRBJ2-7; the J call may be wrong. Looked up from germline, CDR1 is MDHEN and CDR2 is SYDVKM. The CDR3 has 14 residues.

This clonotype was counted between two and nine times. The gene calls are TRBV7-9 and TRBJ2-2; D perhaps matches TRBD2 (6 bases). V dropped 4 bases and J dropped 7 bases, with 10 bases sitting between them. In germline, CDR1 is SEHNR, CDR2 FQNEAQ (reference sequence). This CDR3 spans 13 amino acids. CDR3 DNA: TGTGCCAGCAGCTCTTCGGAGGGCGGGGAGCTGTTTTTT. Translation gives CASSSSEGGELFF.

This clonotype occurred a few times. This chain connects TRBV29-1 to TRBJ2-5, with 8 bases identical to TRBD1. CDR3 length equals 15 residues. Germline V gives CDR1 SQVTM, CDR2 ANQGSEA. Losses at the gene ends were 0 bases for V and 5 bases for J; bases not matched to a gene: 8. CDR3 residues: CSVEDSDRALETQYF. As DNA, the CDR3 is TGCAGCGTTGAAGATTCGGACAGGGCCCTGGAGACCCAGTACTTC. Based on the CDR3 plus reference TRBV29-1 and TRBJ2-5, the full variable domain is SAVISQKPSRDICQRGTSLTIQCQVDSQVTMMFWYRQQPGQSLTLIATANQGSEATYESGFVIDKFPISRPNLTFSTLTVSNMSPEDSSIYLCSVEDSDRALETQYFGPGTRLLVL.

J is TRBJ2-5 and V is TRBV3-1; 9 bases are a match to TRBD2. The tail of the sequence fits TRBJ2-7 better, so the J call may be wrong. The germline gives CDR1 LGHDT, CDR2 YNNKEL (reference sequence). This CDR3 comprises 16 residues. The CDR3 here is CASSQDSRLAAYEQYF. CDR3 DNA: TGTGCCAGCAGCCAAGATTCAAGACTAGCGGCTTACGAGCAGTACTTC.

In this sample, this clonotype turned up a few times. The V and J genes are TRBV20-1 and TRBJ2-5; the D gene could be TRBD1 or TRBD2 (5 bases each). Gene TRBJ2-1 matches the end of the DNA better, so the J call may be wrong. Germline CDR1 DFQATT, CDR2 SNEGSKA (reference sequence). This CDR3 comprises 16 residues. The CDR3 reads CSARDPWAEGRNEQFF. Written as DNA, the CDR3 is TGCAGTGCTAGAGATCCCTGGGCAGAGGGGAGAAATGAGCAGTTCTTC.

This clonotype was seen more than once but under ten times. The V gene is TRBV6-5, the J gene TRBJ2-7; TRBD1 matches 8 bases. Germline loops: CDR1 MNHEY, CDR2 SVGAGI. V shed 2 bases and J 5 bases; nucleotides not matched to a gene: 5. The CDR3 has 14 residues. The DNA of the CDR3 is TGTGCCAGCAGTTACATGGGACAGGAAAACGAGCAGTACTTC. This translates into CASSYMGQENEQYF.

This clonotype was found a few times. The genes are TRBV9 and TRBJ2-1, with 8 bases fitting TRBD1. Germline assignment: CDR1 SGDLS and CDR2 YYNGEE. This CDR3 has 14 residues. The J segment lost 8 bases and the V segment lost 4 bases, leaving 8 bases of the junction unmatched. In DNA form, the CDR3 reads TGTGCCAGCAGCATCCTACAGGGGGGAGATGAGCAGTTCTTC. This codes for CASSILQGGDEQFF. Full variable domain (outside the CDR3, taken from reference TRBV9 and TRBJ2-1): DSGVTQTPKHLITATGQRVTLRCSPRSGDLSVYWYQQSLDQGLQFLIQYYNGEERAKGNILERFSAQQFPDLHSELNLSSLELGDSALYFCASSILQGGDEQFFGPGTRLTVL.

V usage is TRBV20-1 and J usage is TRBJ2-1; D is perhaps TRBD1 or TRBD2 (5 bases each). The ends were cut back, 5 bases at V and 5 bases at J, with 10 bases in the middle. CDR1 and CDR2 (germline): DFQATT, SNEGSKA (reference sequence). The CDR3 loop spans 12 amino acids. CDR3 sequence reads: CSARDGNNEQFF. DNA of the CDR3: TGCAGTGCTCGGGACGGGAACAATGAGCAGTTCTTC.

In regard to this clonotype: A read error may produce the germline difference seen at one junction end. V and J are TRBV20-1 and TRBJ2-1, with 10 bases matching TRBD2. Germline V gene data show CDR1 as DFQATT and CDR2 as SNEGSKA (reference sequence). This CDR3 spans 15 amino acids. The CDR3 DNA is TGCAGTACTAGAGACCTAGCGGGGGCCTACAATGAGCAGTTCTTC. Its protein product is CSTRDLAGAYNEQFF.

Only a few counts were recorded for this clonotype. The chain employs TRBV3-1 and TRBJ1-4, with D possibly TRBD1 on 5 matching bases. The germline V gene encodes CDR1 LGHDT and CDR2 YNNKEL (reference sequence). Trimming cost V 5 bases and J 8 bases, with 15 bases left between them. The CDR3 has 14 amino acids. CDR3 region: CASSDGGAGEKLFF. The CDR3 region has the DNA TGTGCCAGCAGCGACGGCGGGGCAGGGGAAAAACTGTTTTTT.

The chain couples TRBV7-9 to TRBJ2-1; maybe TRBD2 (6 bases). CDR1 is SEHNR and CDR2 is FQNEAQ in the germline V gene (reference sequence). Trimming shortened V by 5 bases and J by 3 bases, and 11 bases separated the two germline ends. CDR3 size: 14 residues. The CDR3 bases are TGTGCCAGCAGCCCGGGAGCTAACTACAATGAGCAGTTCTTC. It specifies CASSPGANYNEQFF.

For the CDR3, the DNA is TGTGCCAGCAGTGAATACGGGGTTAGCGAGCAGTACTTC. It translates to CASSEYGVSEQYF. The chain links TRBV25-1 to TRBJ2-7; D possibly corresponds to TRBD2 (5 bases). V was pared by 0 bases and J by 6 bases, with 9 bases between. CDR1 MGHDK and CDR2 SYGVNS come from the germline V gene. The CDR3 length is 13 residues.

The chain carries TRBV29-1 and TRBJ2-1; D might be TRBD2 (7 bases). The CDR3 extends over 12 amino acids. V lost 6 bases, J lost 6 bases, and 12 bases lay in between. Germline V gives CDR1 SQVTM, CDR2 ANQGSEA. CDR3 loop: CSVGGGPNEQFF. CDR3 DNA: TGCAGCGTGGGGGGGGGCCCCAATGAGCAGTTCTTC.

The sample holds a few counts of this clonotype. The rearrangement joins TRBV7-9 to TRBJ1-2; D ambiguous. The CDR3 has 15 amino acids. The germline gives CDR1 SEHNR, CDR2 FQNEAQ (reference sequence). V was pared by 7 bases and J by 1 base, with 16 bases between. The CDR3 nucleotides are TGTGCCAGCATCCCGCCCATCCGGTATAACTATGGCTACACCTTC. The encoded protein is CASIPPIRYNYGYTF.

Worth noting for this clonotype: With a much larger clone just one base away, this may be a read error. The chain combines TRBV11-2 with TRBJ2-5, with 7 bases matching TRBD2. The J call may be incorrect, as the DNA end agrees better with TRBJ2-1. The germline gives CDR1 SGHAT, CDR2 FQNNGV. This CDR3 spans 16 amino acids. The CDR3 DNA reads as TGTGCCAGCAGCTTCGAAACTAGCGTCTCCTACAATCAGCAGTTCTTC. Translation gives CASSFETSVSYNQQFF.

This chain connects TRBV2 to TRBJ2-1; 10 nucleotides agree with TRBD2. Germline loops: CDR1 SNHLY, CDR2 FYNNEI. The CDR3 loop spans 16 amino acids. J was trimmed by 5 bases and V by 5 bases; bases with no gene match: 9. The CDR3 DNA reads TGTGCCAGCAGTCAAGACGGACTAGCGGAAGACAATGAGCAGTTCTTC. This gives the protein CASSQDGLAEDNEQFF.